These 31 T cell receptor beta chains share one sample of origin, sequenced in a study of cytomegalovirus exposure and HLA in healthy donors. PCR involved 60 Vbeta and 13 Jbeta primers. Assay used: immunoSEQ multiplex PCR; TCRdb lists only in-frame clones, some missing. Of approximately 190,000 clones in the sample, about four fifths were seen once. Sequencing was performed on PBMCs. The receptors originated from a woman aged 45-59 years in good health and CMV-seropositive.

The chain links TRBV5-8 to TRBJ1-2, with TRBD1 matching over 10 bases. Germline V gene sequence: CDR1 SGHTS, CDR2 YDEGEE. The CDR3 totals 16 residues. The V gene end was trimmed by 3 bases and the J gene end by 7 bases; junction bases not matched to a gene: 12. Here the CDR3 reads CASSSEVGQGQSGYTF. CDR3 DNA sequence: TGTGCCAGCAGCTCGGAGGTGGGACAGGGGCAGTCTGGCTACACCTTC.

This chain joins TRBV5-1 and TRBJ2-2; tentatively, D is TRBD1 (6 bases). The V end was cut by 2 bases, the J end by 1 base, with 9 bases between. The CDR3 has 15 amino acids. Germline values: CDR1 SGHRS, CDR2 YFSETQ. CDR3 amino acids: CASSFTGLNTGELFF. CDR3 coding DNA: TGCGCCAGCAGCTTCACAGGGCTGAACACCGGGGAGCTGTTTTTT.

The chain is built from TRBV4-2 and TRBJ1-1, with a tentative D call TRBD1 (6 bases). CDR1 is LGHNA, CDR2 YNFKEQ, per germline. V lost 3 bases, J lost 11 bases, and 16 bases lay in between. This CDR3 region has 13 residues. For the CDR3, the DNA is TGTGCCAGCAGCCAGGATAAGAGGGGGTTGGCTTTCTTT. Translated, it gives CASSQDKRGLAFF.

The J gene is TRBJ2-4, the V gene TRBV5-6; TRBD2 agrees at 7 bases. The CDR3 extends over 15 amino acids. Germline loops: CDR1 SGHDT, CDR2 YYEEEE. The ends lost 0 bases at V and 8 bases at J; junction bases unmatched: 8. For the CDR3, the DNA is TGTGCCAGCAGCTTGGTTGGCTACGCGGGAGACATTCAGTACTTC. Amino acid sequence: CASSLVGYAGDIQYF.

Here the CDR3 reads CASSIQGWEQYF. In DNA, the CDR3 is TGCGCCAGCAGCATACAGGGGTGGGAGCAGTACTTC. The chain has TRBV5-1 and TRBJ2-7; 7 positions agree with TRBD1. V was pared by 4 bases and J by 7 bases, with 5 bases of the junction left unmatched. The CDR3 consists of 12 residues. From germline, CDR1 is SGHRS and CDR2 YFSETQ.

The CDR3 region is CASRGTGEGNTIYF. The CDR3 coding sequence is TGTGCCAGCAGGGGGACAGGGGAAGGAAACACCATATATTTT. V gene TRBV28 combines with J gene TRBJ1-3; 10 bases map to TRBD1. CDR3 size: 14 residues. Losses at the gene ends were 6 bases for V and 4 bases for J; bases not matched to a gene: 3. CDR1 and CDR2 (germline): MDHEN, SYDVKM.

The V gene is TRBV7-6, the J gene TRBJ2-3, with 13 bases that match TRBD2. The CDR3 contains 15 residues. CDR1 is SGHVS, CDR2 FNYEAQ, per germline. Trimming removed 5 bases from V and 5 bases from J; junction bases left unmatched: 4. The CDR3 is CASSTSGGAVDTQYF. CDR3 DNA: TGTGCCAGCAGCACTAGCGGGGGGGCGGTAGATACGCAGTATTTT. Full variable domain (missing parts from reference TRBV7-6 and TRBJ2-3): GAGVSQSPRYKVTKRGQDVALRCDPISGHVSLYWYRQALGQGPEFLTYFNYEAQQDKSGLPNDRFSAERPEGSISTLTIQRTEQRDSAMYRCASSTSGGAVDTQYFGPGTRLTVL.

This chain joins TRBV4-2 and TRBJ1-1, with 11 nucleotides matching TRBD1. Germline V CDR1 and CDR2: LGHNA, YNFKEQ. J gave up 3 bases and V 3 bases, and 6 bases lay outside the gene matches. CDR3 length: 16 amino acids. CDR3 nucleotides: TGTGCCAGCAGCCACGCTGGGACAGGGGGGGACACTGAAGCTTTCTTT. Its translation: CASSHAGTGGDTEAFF.

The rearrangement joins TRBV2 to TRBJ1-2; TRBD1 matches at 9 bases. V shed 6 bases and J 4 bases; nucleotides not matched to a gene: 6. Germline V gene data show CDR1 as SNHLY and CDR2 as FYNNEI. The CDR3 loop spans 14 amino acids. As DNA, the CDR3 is TGTGCCAGCAGCGAGGACAGGGGCTTCTATGGCTACACCTTC. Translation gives CASSEDRGFYGYTF.

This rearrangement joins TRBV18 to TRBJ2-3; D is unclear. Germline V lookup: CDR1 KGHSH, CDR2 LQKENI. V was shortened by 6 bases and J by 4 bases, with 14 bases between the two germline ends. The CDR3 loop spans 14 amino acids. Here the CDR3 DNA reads TGTGCCAGCTCCCCCGTCCCCGCGGCAGATACGCAGTATTTT. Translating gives CASSPVPAADTQYF.

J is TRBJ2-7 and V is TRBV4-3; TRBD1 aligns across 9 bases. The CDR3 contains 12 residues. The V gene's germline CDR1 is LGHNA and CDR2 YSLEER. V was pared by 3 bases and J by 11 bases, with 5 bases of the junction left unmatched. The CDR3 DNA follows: TGCGCCAGCAGCCATACGGGACAGGGTAAGTACTTC. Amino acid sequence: CASSHTGQGKYF.

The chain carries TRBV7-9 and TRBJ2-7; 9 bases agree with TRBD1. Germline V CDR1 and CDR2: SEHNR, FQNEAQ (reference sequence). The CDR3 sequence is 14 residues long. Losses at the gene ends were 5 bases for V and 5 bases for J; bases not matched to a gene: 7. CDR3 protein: CASSLRTGDNEQYF. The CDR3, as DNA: TGTGCCAGCAGCCTCCGGACAGGGGATAACGAGCAGTACTTC.

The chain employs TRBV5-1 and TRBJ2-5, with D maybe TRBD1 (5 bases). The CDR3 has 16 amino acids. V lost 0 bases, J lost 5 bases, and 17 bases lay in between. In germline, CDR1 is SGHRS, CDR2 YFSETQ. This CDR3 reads CASSLDLQQKGETQYF. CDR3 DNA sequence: TGCGCCAGCAGCTTGGATTTACAGCAGAAGGGGGAGACCCAGTACTTC. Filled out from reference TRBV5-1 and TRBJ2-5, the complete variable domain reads KAGVTQTPRYLIKTRGQQVTLSCSPISGHRSVSWYQQTPGQGLQFLFEYFSETQRNKGNFPGRFSGRQFSNSRSEMNVSTLELGDSALYLCASSLDLQQKGETQYFGPGTRLLVL.

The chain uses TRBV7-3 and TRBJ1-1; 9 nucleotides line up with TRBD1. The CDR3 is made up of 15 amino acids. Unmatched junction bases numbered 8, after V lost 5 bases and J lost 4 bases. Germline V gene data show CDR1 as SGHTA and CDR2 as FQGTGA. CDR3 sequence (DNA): TGTGCCAGCAGCCTGGGGACAGGGATCGTCACTGAAGCTTTCTTT. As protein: CASSLGTGIVTEAFF.

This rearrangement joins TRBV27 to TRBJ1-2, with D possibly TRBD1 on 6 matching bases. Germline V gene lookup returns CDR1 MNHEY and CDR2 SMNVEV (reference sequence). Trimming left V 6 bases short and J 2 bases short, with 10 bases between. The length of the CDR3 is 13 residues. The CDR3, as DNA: TGTGCCAGCAGCCGACAGGAGAACTATGGCTACACCTTC. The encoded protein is CASSRQENYGYTF.

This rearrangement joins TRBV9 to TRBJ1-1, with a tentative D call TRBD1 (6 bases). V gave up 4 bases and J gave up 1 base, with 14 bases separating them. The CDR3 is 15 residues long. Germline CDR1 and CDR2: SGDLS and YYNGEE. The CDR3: CASSLRTDPNTEAFF. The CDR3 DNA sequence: TGTGCCAGCAGCCTCCGGACAGACCCGAACACTGAAGCTTTCTTT.

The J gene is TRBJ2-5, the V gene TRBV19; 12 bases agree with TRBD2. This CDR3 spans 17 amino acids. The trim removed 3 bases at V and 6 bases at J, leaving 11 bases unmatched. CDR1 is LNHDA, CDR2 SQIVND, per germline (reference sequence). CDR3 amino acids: CASSIEPSGGAGKTQYF. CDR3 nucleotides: TGTGCCAGTAGTATTGAGCCTAGCGGGGGGGCCGGGAAGACCCAGTACTTC.

CDR3 sequence (DNA): TGTGCCAGCAGCCCCCCCAGAGGGGACATGAACACTGAAGCTTTCTTT. Amino acid sequence: CASSPPRGDMNTEAFF. This chain joins TRBV9 and TRBJ1-1; tentatively, D is TRBD1 (6 bases). The V gene's germline CDR1 is SGDLS and CDR2 YYNGEE. The CDR3 covers 16 residues. Trimming took off 4 bases at V and 0 bases at J, with 16 bases between the two ends.

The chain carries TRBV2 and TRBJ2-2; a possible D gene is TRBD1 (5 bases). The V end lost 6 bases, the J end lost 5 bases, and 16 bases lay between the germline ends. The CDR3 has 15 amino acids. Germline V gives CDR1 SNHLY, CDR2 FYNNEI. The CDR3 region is CASRGGQGRTGELFF. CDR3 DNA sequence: TGTGCCAGCAGAGGTGGGCAGGGTCGGACCGGGGAGCTGTTTTTT.

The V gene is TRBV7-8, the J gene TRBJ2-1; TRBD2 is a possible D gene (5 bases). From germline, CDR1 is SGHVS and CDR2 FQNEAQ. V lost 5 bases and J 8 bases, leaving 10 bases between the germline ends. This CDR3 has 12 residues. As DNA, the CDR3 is TGTGCCAGCAGCGAACTAGTTCATGAGCAGTTCTTC. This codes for CASSELVHEQFF. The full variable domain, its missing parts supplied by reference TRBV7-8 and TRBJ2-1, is GAGVSQSPRYKVAKRGQDVALRCDPISGHVSLFWYQQALGQGPEFLTYFQNEAQLDKSGLPSDRFFAERPEGSVSTLKIQRTQQEDSAVYLCASSELVHEQFFGPGTRLTVL.

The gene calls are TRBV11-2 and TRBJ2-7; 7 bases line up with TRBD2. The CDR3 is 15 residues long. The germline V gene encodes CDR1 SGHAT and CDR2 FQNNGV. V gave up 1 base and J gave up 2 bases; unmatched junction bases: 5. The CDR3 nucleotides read TGTGCCAGCAGCTTAGGGCGGGGGTCTGCCTACGAGCAGTACTTC. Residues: CASSLGRGSAYEQYF.

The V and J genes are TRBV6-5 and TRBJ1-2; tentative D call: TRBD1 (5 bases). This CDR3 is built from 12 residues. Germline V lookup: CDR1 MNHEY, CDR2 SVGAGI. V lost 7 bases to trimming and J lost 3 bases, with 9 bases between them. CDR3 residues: CASTDSYYGYTF. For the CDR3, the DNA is TGTGCCAGCACCGACAGCTACTATGGCTACACCTTC.

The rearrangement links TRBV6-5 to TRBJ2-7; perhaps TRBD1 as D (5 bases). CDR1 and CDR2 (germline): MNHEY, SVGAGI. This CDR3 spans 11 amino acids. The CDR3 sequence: CTVGASYEQYF. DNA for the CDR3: TGTACCGTTGGGGCGTCCTACGAGCAGTACTTC.

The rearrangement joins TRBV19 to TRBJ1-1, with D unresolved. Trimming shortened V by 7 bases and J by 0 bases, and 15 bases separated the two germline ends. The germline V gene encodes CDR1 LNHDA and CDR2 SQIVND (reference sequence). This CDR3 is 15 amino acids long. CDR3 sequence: CASKTPGYLNTEAFF. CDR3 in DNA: TGTGCCAGTAAGACCCCAGGTTACCTGAACACTGAAGCTTTCTTT.

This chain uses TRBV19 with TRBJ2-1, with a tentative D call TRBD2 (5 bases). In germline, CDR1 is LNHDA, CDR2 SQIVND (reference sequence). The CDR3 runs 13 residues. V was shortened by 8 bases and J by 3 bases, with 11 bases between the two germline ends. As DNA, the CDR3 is TGTGCCAGTGCCACTAGGGACTACAATGAGCAGTTCTTC. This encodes CASATRDYNEQFF.

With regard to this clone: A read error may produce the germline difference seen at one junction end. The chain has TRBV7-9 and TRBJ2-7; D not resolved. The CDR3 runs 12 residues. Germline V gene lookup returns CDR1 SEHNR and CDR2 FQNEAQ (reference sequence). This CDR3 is CSRTRSSYEQYF. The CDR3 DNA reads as TGTTCCAGAACCCGGAGCTCCTACGAGCAGTACTTC.

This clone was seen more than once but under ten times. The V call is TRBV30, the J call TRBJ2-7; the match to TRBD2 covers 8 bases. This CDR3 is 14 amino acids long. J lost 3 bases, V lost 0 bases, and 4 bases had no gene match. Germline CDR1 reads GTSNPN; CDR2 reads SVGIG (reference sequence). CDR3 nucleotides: TGTGCCTGGAGTGTAGGCGGGGGGATCTACGAGCAGTACTTC. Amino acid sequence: CAWSVGGGIYEQYF.

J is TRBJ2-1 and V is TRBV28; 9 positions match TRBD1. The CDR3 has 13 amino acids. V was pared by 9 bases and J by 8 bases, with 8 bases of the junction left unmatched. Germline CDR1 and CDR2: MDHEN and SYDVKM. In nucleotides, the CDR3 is TGTGCCAGTCGACAGGGGGGAATCGATGAGCAGTTCTTC. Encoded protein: CASRQGGIDEQFF.

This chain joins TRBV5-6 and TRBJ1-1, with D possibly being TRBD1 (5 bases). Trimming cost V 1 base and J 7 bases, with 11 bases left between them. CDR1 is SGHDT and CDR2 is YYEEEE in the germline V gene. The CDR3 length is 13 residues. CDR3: CASSLRGGDEAFF. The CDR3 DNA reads TGTGCCAGCAGCTTGCGGGGAGGGGATGAAGCTTTCTTT.

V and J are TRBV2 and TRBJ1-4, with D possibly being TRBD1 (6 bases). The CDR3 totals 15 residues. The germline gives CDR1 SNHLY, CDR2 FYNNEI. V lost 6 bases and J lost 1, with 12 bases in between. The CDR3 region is CASSGLRGTNEKLFF. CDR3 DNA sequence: TGTGCCAGCAGCGGCCTCAGGGGAACTAATGAAAAACTGTTTTTT.

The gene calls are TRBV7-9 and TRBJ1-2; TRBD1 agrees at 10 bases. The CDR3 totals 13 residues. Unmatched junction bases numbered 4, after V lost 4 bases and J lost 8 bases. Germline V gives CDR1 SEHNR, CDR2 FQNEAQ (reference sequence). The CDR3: CASSSGQGEGYTF. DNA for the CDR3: TGTGCCAGCAGCTCCGGACAGGGGGAAGGCTACACCTTC.